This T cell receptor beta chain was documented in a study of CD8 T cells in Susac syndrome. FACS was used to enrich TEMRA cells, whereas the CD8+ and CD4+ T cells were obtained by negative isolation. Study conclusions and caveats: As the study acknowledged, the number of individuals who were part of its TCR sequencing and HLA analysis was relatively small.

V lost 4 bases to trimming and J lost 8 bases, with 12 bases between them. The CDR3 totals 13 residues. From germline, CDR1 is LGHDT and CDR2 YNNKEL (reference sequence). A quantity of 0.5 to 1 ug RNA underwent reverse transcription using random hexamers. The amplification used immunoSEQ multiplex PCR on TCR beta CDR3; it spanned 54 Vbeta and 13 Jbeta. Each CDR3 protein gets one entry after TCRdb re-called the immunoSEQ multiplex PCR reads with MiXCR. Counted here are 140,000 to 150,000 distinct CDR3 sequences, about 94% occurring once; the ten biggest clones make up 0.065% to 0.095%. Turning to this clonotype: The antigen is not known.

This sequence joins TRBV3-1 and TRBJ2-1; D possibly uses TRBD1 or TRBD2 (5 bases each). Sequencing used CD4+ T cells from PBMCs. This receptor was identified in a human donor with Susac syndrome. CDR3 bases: TGTGCCAGCAGCCTGAGGGGAGCACATGAGCAGTTCTTC. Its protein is CASSLRGAHEQFF.